This is a list of T cell receptor beta chains from one sample in a study of blood T cells in healthy people across ages. Each CDR3 protein gets one entry after TCRdb re-called the 5' RACE reads with MiXCR. The table records fewer than 1,200,000 distinct CDR3 sequences, about 25% of them present only once. These data also featured in a second study, about T cells of mothers and their children.

The material sequenced was blood. These receptors were obtained from a girl under 10 years old in good health. Each CDR3 is given with its conserved first and last residue. A D gene is named only where the DNA matches it firmly. Clone size is not always given. Where it is, it says once, few, many or a class for expanded clones.

J gene: TRBJ1-1
V gene: TRBV27
D gene: -
clone size: -
CDR3 protein: CASSLPGKGGTEAFF
CDR3 DNA: TGTGCCAGCAGTTTGCCGGGGAAGGGAGGCACTGAAGCTTTCTTT

J gene: TRBJ2-5
V gene: TRBV18
D gene: -
clone size: -
CDR3 protein: CSSSPARQTQYF
CDR3 DNA: TGTTCCAGCTCACCTGCGCGACAGACCCAGTACTTC

J gene: TRBJ2-1
V gene: TRBV6-2/TRBV6-3
D gene: TRBD1
clone size: many
CDR3 protein: CASRGTDTNEQFF
CDR3 DNA: TGTGCCAGCAGGGGGACAGATACGAATGAGCAGTTCTTC

J gene: TRBJ2-7
V gene: TRBV2
D gene: -
clone size: once
CDR3 protein: CASSDGQGGDEQHF
CDR3 DNA: TGTGCCAGCAGTGATGGACAGGGAGGGGACGAGCAGCACTTC

J gene: TRBJ1-4
V gene: TRBV12-3/TRBV12-4
D gene: -
clone size: -
CDR3 protein: CASSPPGTRKGGEKLFF
CDR3 DNA: TGTGCCAGCAGTCCTCCCGGGACTCGCAAAGGAGGAGAAAAACTGTTTTTT

J gene: TRBJ2-3
V gene: TRBV20-1
D gene: -
clone size: -
CDR3 protein: CSARGVWPSTDTQYF
CDR3 DNA: TGCAGTGCTAGAGGGGTATGGCCTAGCACAGATACGCAGTATTTT

J gene: TRBJ2-7
V gene: TRBV4-2
D gene: -
clone size: few
CDR3 protein: CASSQEVFQQGGAEQYF
CDR3 DNA: TGTGCCAGCAGCCAGGAGGTTTTTCAGCAGGGGGGGGCCGAGCAGTACTTC

J gene: TRBJ2-7
V gene: TRBV27
D gene: TRBD2
clone size: -
CDR3 protein: CASRGLARYEQYF
CDR3 DNA: TGTGCCAGCAGGGGACTAGCTAGGTACGAGCAGTACTTC

J gene: TRBJ2-1
V gene: TRBV6-5
D gene: -
clone size: -
CDR3 protein: CASSYTQGTYNEQFF
CDR3 DNA: TGTGCCAGCAGTTACACGCAGGGGACCTACAATGAGCAGTTCTTC

J gene: TRBJ2-7
V gene: TRBV7-8
D gene: TRBD1
clone size: few
CDR3 protein: CASSLPQGVFNEQYF
CDR3 DNA: TGTGCCAGCAGCTTACCCCAGGGGGTGTTCAACGAGCAGTACTTC

J gene: TRBJ1-1
V gene: TRBV7-8
D gene: TRBD1
clone size: -
CDR3 protein: CASSGQTGVDTEAFF
CDR3 DNA: TGTGCCAGCAGCGGCCAGACAGGGGTGGACACTGAAGCTTTCTTT

J gene: TRBJ2-7
V gene: TRBV20-1
D gene: -
clone size: -
CDR3 protein: CSASGEPYEQYF
CDR3 DNA: TGCAGTGCTAGCGGGGAGCCCTACGAGCAGTACTTC

J gene: TRBJ2-2
V gene: TRBV15
D gene: -
clone size: -
CDR3 protein: CATARVMTGELFF
CDR3 DNA: TGTGCCACCGCCAGGGTTATGACCGGGGAGCTGTTTTTT

J gene: TRBJ1-2
V gene: TRBV29-1
D gene: -
clone size: few
CDR3 protein: CSVVLIANYGYTF
CDR3 DNA: TGCAGCGTTGTACTCATAGCTAACTATGGCTACACCTTC

J gene: TRBJ2-1
V gene: TRBV15
D gene: TRBD1
clone size: -
CDR3 protein: CATATGGLDEQFF
CDR3 DNA: TGTGCCACCGCGACAGGGGGCCTGGATGAGCAGTTCTTC

J gene: TRBJ2-6
V gene: TRBV4-3
D gene: -
clone size: -
CDR3 protein: CASSPGLAGSGTGANVLTF
CDR3 DNA: TGCGCCAGCAGCCCGGGACTGGCGGGGTCCGGGACTGGGGCCAACGTCCTGACTTTC

J gene: TRBJ1-4
V gene: TRBV4-1
D gene: -
clone size: -
CDR3 protein: CASSQGPTAVRELFF
CDR3 DNA: TGCGCCAGCAGCCAAGGGCCGACTGCTGTCCGCGAACTGTTTTTT

J gene: TRBJ2-5
V gene: TRBV5-5
D gene: -
clone size: few
CDR3 protein: CASSLVTGQETQYF
CDR3 DNA: TGTGCCAGCAGCTTGGTGACAGGCCAAGAGACCCAGTACTTC

J gene: TRBJ2-3
V gene: TRBV21-1
D gene: -
clone size: -
CDR3 protein: CASKLGGDTQYF
CDR3 DNA: TGTGCCAGCAAATTGGGGGGAGATACGCAGTATTTT

J gene: TRBJ2-1
V gene: TRBV3-1
D gene: TRBD2
clone size: -
CDR3 protein: CASSPGTSGEQFF
CDR3 DNA: TGTGCCAGCAGCCCCGGGACTAGCGGTGAGCAGTTCTTC

J gene: TRBJ1-2
V gene: TRBV20-1
D gene: TRBD1
clone size: few
CDR3 protein: CSAVPGQGYGYTF
CDR3 DNA: TGCAGTGCTGTCCCGGGACAGGGGTATGGCTACACCTTC

J gene: TRBJ2-1
V gene: TRBV29-1
D gene: TRBD2
clone size: -
CDR3 protein: CSAAREAPHEQFF
CDR3 DNA: TGCAGCGCTGCTCGGGAGGCCCCCCATGAGCAGTTCTTC

J gene: TRBJ2-1
V gene: TRBV10-3
D gene: -
clone size: few
CDR3 protein: CAIRGTRGDDNEQFF
CDR3 DNA: TGTGCCATCAGGGGAACTAGAGGGGATGACAATGAGCAGTTCTTC

J gene: TRBJ2-7
V gene: TRBV12-3/TRBV12-4
D gene: TRBD2
clone size: few
CDR3 protein: CASSQRTSGSRGEQYF
CDR3 DNA: TGTGCCAGCAGTCAGAGGACTAGCGGAAGCCGTGGCGAGCAGTACTTC

J gene: TRBJ1-6
V gene: TRBV18
D gene: -
clone size: -
CDR3 protein: CASSPLDLPNSPLHF
CDR3 DNA: TGTGCCAGCTCACCACTGGACCTCCCCAATTCACCCCTCCACTTT

J gene: TRBJ1-1
V gene: TRBV5-1
D gene: -
clone size: many
CDR3 protein: CASSSLDGMNTEAFF
CDR3 DNA: TGCGCCAGCAGCTCGCTCGATGGGATGAACACTGAAGCTTTCTTT

J gene: TRBJ2-7
V gene: TRBV5-1
D gene: -
clone size: -
CDR3 protein: CASSFEGLSYEQYF
CDR3 DNA: TGCGCCAGCAGCTTCGAGGGGCTCTCCTACGAGCAGTACTTC